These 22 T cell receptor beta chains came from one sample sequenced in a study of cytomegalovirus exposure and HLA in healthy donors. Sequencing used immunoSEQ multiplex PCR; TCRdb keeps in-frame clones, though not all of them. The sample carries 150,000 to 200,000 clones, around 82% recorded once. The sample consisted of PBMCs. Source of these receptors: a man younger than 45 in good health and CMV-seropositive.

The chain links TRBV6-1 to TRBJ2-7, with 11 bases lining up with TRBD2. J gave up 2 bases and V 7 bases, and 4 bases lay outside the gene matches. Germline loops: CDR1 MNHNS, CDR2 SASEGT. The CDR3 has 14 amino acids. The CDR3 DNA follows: TGTGCCAGCAAGAGACTAGCGGGACCCTACGAGCAGTACTTC. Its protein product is CASKRLAGPYEQYF.

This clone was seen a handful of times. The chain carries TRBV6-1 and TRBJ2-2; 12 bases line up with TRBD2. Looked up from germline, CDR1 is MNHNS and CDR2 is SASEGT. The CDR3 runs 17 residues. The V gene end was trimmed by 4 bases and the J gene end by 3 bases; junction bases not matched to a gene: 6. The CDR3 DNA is TGTGCCAGCAGTGCCCTAGCGGGGGGGCTTGACACCGGGGAGCTGTTTTTT. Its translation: CASSALAGGLDTGELFF.

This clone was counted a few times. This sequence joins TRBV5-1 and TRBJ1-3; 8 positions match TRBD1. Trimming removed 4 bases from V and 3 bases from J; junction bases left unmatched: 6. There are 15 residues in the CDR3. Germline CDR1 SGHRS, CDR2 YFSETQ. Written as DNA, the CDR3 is TGCGCCAGCAGCCCCCCGACAGGGGATGGAAACACCATATATTTT. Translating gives CASSPPTGDGNTIYF.

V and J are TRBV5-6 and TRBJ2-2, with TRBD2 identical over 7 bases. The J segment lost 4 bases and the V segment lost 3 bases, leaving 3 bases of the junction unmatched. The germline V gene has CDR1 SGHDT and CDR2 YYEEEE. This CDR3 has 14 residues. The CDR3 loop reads CASSWEGFTGELFF. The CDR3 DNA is TGTGCCAGCAGCTGGGAGGGGTTCACCGGGGAGCTGTTTTTT.

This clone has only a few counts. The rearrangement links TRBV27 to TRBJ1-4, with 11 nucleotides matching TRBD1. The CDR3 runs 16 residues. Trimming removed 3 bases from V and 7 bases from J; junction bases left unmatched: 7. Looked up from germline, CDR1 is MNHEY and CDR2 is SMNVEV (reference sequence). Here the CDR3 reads CASSFGQGAHGEKLFF. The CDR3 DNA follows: TGTGCCAGCAGTTTCGGACAGGGGGCTCATGGTGAAAAACTGTTTTTT.

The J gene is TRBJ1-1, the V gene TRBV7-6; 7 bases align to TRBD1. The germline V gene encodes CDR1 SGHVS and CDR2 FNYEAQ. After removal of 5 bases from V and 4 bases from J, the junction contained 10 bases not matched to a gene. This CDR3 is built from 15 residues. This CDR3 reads CASSETGATGTEAFF. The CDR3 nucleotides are TGTGCCAGCAGCGAAACAGGGGCAACGGGCACTGAAGCTTTCTTT.

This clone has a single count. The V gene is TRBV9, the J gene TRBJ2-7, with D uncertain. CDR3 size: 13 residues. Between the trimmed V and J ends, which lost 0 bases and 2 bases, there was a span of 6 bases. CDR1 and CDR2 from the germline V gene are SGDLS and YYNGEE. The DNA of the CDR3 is TGTGCCAGCAGCGTAGATGAGGCCTACGAGCAGTACTTC. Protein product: CASSVDEAYEQYF.

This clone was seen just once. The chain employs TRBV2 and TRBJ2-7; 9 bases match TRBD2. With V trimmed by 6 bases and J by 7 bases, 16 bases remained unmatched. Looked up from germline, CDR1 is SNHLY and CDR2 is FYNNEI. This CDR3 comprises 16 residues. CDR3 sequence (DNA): TGTGCCAGCAGGGCTAGCGGGGTCAACCCACGGGGGGAGCAGTACTTC. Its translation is CASRASGVNPRGEQYF.

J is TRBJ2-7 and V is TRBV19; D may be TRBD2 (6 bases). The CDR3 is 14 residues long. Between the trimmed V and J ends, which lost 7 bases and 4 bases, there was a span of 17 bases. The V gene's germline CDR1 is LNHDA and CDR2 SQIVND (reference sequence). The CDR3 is CASTSSGDTYEQYF. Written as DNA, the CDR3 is TGTGCCAGTACCTCTTCGGGAGACACATACGAGCAGTACTTC. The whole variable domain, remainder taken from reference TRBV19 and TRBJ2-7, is DGGITQSPKYLFRKEGQNVTLSCEQNLNHDAMYWYRQDPGQGLRLIYYSQIVNDFQKGDIAEGYSVSREKKESFPLTVTSAQKNPTAFYLCASTSSGDTYEQYFGPGTRLTVT.

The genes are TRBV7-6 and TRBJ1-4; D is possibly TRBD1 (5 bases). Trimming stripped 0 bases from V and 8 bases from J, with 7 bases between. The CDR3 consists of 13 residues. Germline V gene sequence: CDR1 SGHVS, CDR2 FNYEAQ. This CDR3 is CASSLARGEKLFF. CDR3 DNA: TGTGCCAGCAGCTTAGCGCGGGGCGAAAAACTGTTTTTT.

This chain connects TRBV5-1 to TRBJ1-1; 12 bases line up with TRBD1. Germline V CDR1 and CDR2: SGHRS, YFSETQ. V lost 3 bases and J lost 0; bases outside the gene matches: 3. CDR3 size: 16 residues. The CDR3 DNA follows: TGCGCCAGCAGCTCGGGACAGGGGGCTATGAACACTGAAGCTTTCTTT. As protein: CASSSGQGAMNTEAFF.

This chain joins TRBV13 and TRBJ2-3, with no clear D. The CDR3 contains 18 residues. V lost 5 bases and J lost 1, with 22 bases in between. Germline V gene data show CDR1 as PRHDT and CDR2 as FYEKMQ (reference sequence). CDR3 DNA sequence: TGTGCCAGCAGCCAAGACGGAGACCCGTTCTGGGGCACAGATACGCAGTATTTT. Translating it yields CASSQDGDPFWGTDTQYF.

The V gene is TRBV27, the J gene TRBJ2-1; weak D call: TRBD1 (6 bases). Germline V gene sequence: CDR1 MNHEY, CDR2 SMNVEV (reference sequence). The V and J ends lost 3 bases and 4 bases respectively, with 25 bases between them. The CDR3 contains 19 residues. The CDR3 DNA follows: TGTGCCAGCAGTTTCCGTATTATCATGGGGCAGGGGATATACAATGAGCAGTTCTTC. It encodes CASSFRIIMGQGIYNEQFF.

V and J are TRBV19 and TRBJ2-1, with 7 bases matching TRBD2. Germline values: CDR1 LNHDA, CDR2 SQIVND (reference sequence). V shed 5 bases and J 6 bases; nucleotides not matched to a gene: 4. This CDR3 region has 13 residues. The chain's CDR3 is CASSFGGSNEQFF. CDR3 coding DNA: TGTGCCAGTAGTTTCGGCGGGAGCAATGAGCAGTTCTTC. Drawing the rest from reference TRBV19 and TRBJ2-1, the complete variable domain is DGGITQSPKYLFRKEGQNVTLSCEQNLNHDAMYWYRQDPGQGLRLIYYSQIVNDFQKGDIAEGYSVSREKKESFPLTVTSAQKNPTAFYLCASSFGGSNEQFFGPGTRLTVL.

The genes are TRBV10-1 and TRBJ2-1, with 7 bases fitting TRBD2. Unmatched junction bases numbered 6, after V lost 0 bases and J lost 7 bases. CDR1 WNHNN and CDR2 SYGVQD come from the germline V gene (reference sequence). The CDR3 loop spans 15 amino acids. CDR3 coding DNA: TGCGCCAGCAGTGAGTCGGGGGAGGGTAGGAATGAGCAGTTCTTC. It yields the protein CASSESGEGRNEQFF.

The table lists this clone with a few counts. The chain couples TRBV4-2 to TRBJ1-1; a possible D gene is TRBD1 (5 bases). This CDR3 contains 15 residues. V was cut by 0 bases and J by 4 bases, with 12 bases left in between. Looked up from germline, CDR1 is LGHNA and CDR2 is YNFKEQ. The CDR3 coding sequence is TGTGCCAGCAGCCAAGATTCGGGGACTCCCACTGAAGCTTTCTTT. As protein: CASSQDSGTPTEAFF.

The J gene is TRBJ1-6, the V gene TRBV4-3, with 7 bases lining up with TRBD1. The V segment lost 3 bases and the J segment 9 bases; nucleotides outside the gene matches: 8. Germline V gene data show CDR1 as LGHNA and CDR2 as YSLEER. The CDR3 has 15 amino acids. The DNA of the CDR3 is TGCGCCAGCAGCCAGGGACAGTTCCTTAGTTCACCCCTCCACTTT. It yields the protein CASSQGQFLSSPLHF.

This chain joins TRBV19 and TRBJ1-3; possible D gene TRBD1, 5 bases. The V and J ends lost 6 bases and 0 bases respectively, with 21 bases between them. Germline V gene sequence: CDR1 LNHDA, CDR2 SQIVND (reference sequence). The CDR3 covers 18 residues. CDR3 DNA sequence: TGTGCCAGTAGCCCTCGGCAGGGAGGCCCGAACTCTGGAAACACCATATATTTT. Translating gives CASSPRQGGPNSGNTIYF.

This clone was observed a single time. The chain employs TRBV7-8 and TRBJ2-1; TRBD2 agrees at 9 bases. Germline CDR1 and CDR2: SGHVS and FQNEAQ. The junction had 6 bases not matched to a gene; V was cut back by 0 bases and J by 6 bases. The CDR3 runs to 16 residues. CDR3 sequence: CASSLARLAGINEQFF. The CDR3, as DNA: TGTGCCAGCAGCTTAGCGCGGCTAGCGGGAATCAATGAGCAGTTCTTC.

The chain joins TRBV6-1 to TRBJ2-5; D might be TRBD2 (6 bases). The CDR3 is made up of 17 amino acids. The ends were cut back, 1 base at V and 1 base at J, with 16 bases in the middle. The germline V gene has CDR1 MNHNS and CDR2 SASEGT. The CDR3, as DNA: TGTGCCAGCAGTGAAGGGGAAGGGACTCACCTCCAAGAGACCCAGTACTTC. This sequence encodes CASSEGEGTHLQETQYF.

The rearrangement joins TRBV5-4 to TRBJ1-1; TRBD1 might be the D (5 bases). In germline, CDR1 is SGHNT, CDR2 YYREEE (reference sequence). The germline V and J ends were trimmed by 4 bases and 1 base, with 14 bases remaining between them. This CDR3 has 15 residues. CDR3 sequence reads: CASSPDWGGNTEAFF. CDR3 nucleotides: TGTGCCAGCAGCCCCGATTGGGGGGGGAACACTGAAGCTTTCTTT.

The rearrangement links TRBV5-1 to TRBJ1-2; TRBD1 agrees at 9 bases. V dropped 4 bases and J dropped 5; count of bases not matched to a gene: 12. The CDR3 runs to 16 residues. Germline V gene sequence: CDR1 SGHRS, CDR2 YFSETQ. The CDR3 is CASSLGQGSTRYGYTF. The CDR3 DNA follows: TGCGCCAGCAGCCTGGGACAGGGATCTACGAGGTATGGCTACACCTTC.